Shown below are 8 T cell receptor beta chains from a single sample sequenced in a study of cytomegalovirus exposure and HLA in healthy donors. Both 60 Vbeta primers and 13 Jbeta primers went into the PCR. TCRdb's table, derived via immunoSEQ multiplex PCR, lists solely in-frame clones and lacks some. The repertoire holds 160,000 or so clones, with around 77% as singletons. Sequencing input: PBMCs. The source of these receptors is a man between 60 and 70 years old in good health and CMV-seronegative.

The chain combines TRBV12-5 with TRBJ1-1, with 9 bases fitting TRBD1. J gave up 6 bases and V 1 base, and 3 bases lay outside the gene matches. Germline V gene data show CDR1 as LGHNT and CDR2 as FRNRAP. The CDR3 has 14 residues. The CDR3 reads CASGLGTGEAEAFF. CDR3 in DNA: TGTGCTAGTGGTTTGGGGACAGGGGAAGCTGAAGCTTTCTTT. Complete variable domain (other parts from reference TRBV12-5 and TRBJ1-1): DARVTQTPRHKVTEMGQEVTMRCQPILGHNTVFWYRQTMMQGLELLAYFRNRAPLDDSGMPKDRFSAEMPDATLATLKIQPSEPRDSAVYFCASGLGTGEAEAFFGQGTRLTVV.

This chain connects TRBV5-4 to TRBJ1-3; 7 bases line up with TRBD1. The ends lost 3 bases at V and 0 bases at J; junction bases unmatched: 9. This CDR3 has 17 amino acids. Looked up from germline, CDR1 is SGHNT and CDR2 is YYREEE (reference sequence). The CDR3 DNA reads as TGTGCCAGCAGCTCGGGACAGCGTAAGAGCTCTGGAAACACCATATATTTT. Protein sequence: CASSSGQRKSSGNTIYF.

The chain carries TRBV28 and TRBJ2-7; a weak D match, TRBD1 (6 bases). Looked up from germline, CDR1 is MDHEN and CDR2 is SYDVKM. Trimming stripped 5 bases from V and 2 bases from J, with 13 bases between. This CDR3 has 14 residues. CDR3 DNA: TGTGCCAGCAGTACCGGGACAAGGACCTACGAGCAGTACTTC. This codes for CASSTGTRTYEQYF.

This clone was detected a few times. This sequence joins TRBV5-6 and TRBJ2-5; the match to TRBD1 covers 8 bases. Germline trimming cut 5 bases from V and 2 bases from J; bases unmatched to any gene: 11. The germline V gene encodes CDR1 SGHDT and CDR2 YYEEEE. This CDR3 comprises 16 residues. CDR3 region: CASSSRGTGLQETQYF. The CDR3 DNA reads TGTGCCAGCAGTTCAAGGGGGACAGGTCTACAAGAGACCCAGTACTTC.

The rearrangement links TRBV9 to TRBJ2-2; 9 bases match TRBD1. The CDR3 consists of 15 residues. Germline values: CDR1 SGDLS, CDR2 YYNGEE. Losses at the gene ends were 5 bases for V and 4 bases for J; bases not matched to a gene: 6. As DNA, the CDR3 is TGTGCCAGCAGTGACACAGGGGGCCCCACCGGGGAGCTGTTTTTT. Encoded protein: CASSDTGGPTGELFF.

As DNA, the CDR3 is TGCGCCAGCAGCTTTTCGGGAGGCGCTGAAGCTTTCTTT. Amino acids: CASSFSGGAEAFF. This chain links TRBV5-1 with TRBJ1-1; D gene ambiguous. Germline V CDR1 and CDR2: SGHRS, YFSETQ. This CDR3 has 13 residues. The V gene lost 2 bases and the J gene lost 6 bases, with 11 bases spanning the gap.

The chain has TRBV19 and TRBJ2-1, with D tentatively TRBD1 (7 bases). The CDR3 extends over 15 amino acids. Germline V gives CDR1 LNHDA, CDR2 SQIVND (reference sequence). V shed 5 bases and J shed 9 bases, with 20 bases lying between them. This chain's CDR3 is CASSQGGSYPSEQFF. As DNA, the CDR3 is TGTGCCAGTAGTCAGGGGGGCAGCTATCCCAGTGAGCAGTTCTTC.

This CDR3 is CASKHPDRGIYGYTF. Written as DNA, the CDR3 is TGTGCCAGCAAACATCCTGACAGGGGGATATATGGCTACACCTTC. V usage is TRBV28 and J usage is TRBJ1-2, with TRBD1 matching over 9 bases. V lost 7 bases, J lost 5 bases, and 11 bases stayed unmatched. The CDR3 runs to 15 residues. The germline CDR1 and CDR2 sequences are MDHEN and SYDVKM.